Described below is a single T cell receptor (beta chain) sequence and its context. V shed 6 bases and J shed 6 bases, with 16 bases lying between them. Germline V gene data show CDR1 as MNHNY and CDR2 as SVGAGI (reference sequence). This CDR3 is 14 amino acids long. The sample originates from a study of T cell clonotyping in hematopoietic cell transplantation. Sequenced by immunoSEQ multiplex PCR; TCRdb stores in-frame clones only, minus some. The data contain 4,500 to 5,000 clones, 90% to 95% of them singletons. The source was PBMCs, collected 180 days after allogeneic stem cell transplant. The TCR sequence derives from a male patient aged 55 to 69 who had an allogeneic stem cell transplant from a related donor, so the T cells may come from the graft donor. Some clones in this sample may be carry-over from other donors' samples. This rearrangement joins TRBV6-6 to TRBJ2-3; tentative D call: TRBD1 (6 bases). The DNA of the CDR3 is TGTGCCAGCAGCGGGACACTTAATGGGGATACGCAGTATTTT. Translated: CASSGTLNGDTQYF.